These T cell receptor beta chains were read from a single sample in a study of blood T cell repertoires in COVID-19. Libraries were prepared by immunoSEQ multiplex PCR; TCRdb keeps only in-frame clonotypes and omits some of them. The table lists approximately 210,000 clones, nearly 90% of them singletons. What was sequenced was peripheral blood. The receptors originated from a woman aged 40 to 50 who had recovered from COVID-19. Both conserved end residues are part of each CDR3. D genes are given only for firm matches. The listing skips clone size in some rows; elsewhere it reads once, few, many or a size class.

TRBV29-1	TRBD2	.	TRBJ2-6	TGCAGCGTCCACCCGGGGGGGGCTGGGGCCAACGTCCTGACTTTC	CSVHPGGAGANVLTF
TRBV7-8	TRBD2	.	TRBJ2-7	TGTGCCAGCAGCTTAGACCTAGCGGGAGCGGACGAGCAGTACTTC	CASSLDLAGADEQYF
TRBV3-1/TRBV3-2	TRBD1	.	TRBJ2-3	TGTGCCAGCAGCCAAGGGGGACAGGATACAGATACGCAGTATTTT	CASSQGGQDTDTQYF
TRBV7-9	.	once	TRBJ2-7	TGTGCCAGCAGCTTAGAATTCGGCTCCTACGAGCAGTACTTC	CASSLEFGSYEQYF
TRBV24-1	TRBD2	once	TRBJ2-1	TGTGCCACCAGTGATTCCGGAATAGCGGGAGGGACGATAAATGAGCAGTTCTTC	CATSDSGIAGGTINEQFF
TRBV7-8	.	once	TRBJ2-2	TGTGCCAGCAGCTTGTTTTCTGGACTAACGAACACCGGGGAGCTGTTTTTT	CASSLFSGLTNTGELFF
TRBV10-3	TRBD1	few	TRBJ2-2	TGTGCCATCAGCGAGACAGGGGGCAGCGGGGAGCTGTTTTTT	CAISETGGSGELFF
TRBV5-1	.	.	TRBJ2-5	TGCGCCAGCAGTGCGTCCGGGATATTGAGGGAGACCCAGTACTTC	CASSASGILRETQYF
TRBV19	.	.	TRBJ2-6	TGTGCCAGTATTGCCCGGACAAGCCAAAGCTCTGGGGCCAACGTCCTGACTTTC	CASIARTSQSSGANVLTF
TRBV28	TRBD1	.	TRBJ1-3	TGTGCCAGCAGGACAGGGGCCGGCTCTGGAAACACCATATATTTT	CASRTGAGSGNTIYF
TRBV18	.	.	TRBJ1-1	TGTGCCAGCTCACCGGGGCAGGGGAGAACTGAAGCTTTCTTT	CASSPGQGRTEAFF
TRBV29-1	.	once	TRBJ2-5	TGCAGCGTTGCTGGGGGGGCGCATCGAGAGACCCAGTACTTC	CSVAGGAHRETQYF
TRBV7-2	.	.	TRBJ2-7	TGTGCCAGCAGCTTAGCCCCGGGACTCTTCACCCCGTACGAGCAGTACTTC	CASSLAPGLFTPYEQYF
TRBV27	TRBD2	.	TRBJ2-7	TGTGCCAGCACCCGAGGCGGGAGTACCCTCGAGCAGTACTTC	CASTRGGSTLEQYF
TRBV30	.	.	TRBJ1-1	TGTGCCTGGAGTGTAGGCAGGATGAACACTGAAGCTTTCTTT	CAWSVGRMNTEAFF
TRBV19	.	few	TRBJ2-7	TGTGCCAGTAGTATTTTTATTTGGATTCGGAGCTACGAGCAGTACTTC	CASSIFIWIRSYEQYF
TRBV9	TRBD2	.	TRBJ2-5	TGTGCCAGCAGCGGCGGGGGCCAAGAGACCCAGTACTTC	CASSGGGQETQYF
TRBV30	TRBD2	.	TRBJ2-7	TGTGCCTGGAGTGTGCCCCGGACTAGCGGGGGCTTGGGGCGCTACGAGCAGTACTTC	CAWSVPRTSGGLGRYEQYF
TRBV5-1	.	.	TRBJ2-7	TGCGCCAGCAGTTGGACTACAGACTCGTTCTACGAGCAGTACTTC	CASSWTTDSFYEQYF
TRBV6-5	.	.	TRBJ2-3	TGTGCCAGCAGTTATCAAGGAGGTACGCAGTATTTT	CASSYQGGTQYF
TRBV7-2	TRBD2	.	TRBJ2-7	TGTGCCAGCAGCTTAAGCGCTAGCGGGGGGGGCACCTACGAGCAGTACTTC	CASSLSASGGGTYEQYF
TRBV24-1	TRBD1	.	TRBJ2-6	TGTGCCACCAGGACACCCCGGGACAGGGCATCCTCTGGGGCCAACGTCCTGACTTTC	CATRTPRDRASSGANVLTF
TRBV7-9	.	.	TRBJ1-4	TGTGCCAGCAGCGCCGTAGTATGGGGGCTTAATGAAAAACTGTTTTTT	CASSAVVWGLNEKLFF
TRBV18	.	once	TRBJ2-3	TGTGCCAGCTCACCAATTCAGGTCTCTAGCACAGATACGCAGTATTTT	CASSPIQVSSTDTQYF
TRBV4-3	.	.	TRBJ1-1	TGCGCCAGCAGCCAAGTCTTACCTCCCAGGGTTGGGTCGGGCACTGAAGCTTTCTTT	CASSQVLPPRVGSGTEAFF
TRBV12-3/TRBV12-4	.	once	TRBJ2-5	TGTGCCAGCAGTCAGGGCGTAGAGGAGACCCAGTACTTC	CASSQGVEETQYF
TRBV5-4	TRBD2	once	TRBJ2-1	TGTGCCGGTCACTTAGCGGGAGGGGGATACAATGAGCAGTTCTTC	CAGHLAGGGYNEQFF
TRBV10-2	TRBD2	.	TRBJ2-1	TGCGCCAGCAGTGAGTCGACAGGGACTAGCGGGAGTCGATACAATGAGCAGTTCTTC	CASSESTGTSGSRYNEQFF
TRBV20-1	TRBD2	.	TRBJ2-3	TGCAGTGCTAGTGGGACTAGCCACAGAAGCACAGATACGCAGTATTTT	CSASGTSHRSTDTQYF
TRBV20-1	.	once	TRBJ1-5	TGCAGTGCTAGTAACAGGGTAGGGCCCCAGCATTTT	CSASNRVGPQHF
TRBV27	.	.	TRBJ2-1	TGTGCCAGCAGTCCAACGTGGCAGGCTACCTACAATGAGCAGTTCTTC	CASSPTWQATYNEQFF
TRBV19	.	.	TRBJ2-3	TGTGCCAGTAGTATTCAAGGGGACTCGCAGGGTATTGGTGATACGCAGTATTTT	CASSIQGDSQGIGDTQYF
TRBV6-5	.	.	TRBJ2-7	TGTGCCAGCAGGCCCGGGACAAAGACCTACGAGCAGTACTTC	CASRPGTKTYEQYF
TRBV4-1	TRBD1	.	TRBJ1-4	TGCGCCAGCAGCCAAGATCCCAGCATACTTTTCAGGGGGCTTAATGAAAAACTGTTTTTT	CASSQDPSILFRGLNEKLFF
TRBV25-1	.	few	TRBJ2-2	TGTGCCAGCAGTGATTCCACTGACACCGGGGAGCTGTTTTTT	CASSDSTDTGELFF
TRBV7-2	.	.	TRBJ2-7	TGTGCCAGCAGCCCAGGAGGGGGGGAACCCTACGAGCAGTACTTC	CASSPGGGEPYEQYF